This section outlines one T cell receptor (beta chain) sequence together with its context. Its antigen is unknown. There are no base qualities to consult, and no much larger clone falls within one base. The sample holds other DNA sequences that translate to the same CDR3. The data stem from a study of T cell responses to AZD1222 COVID-19 vaccine (dated by TCRdb to the early 2020s). Background for the entire study: AZD1222 recipients given second doses at about 4 weeks or at about 12 weeks were pooled, since spike-specific TCR depth and breadth were not found to differ between the two schedules. TCR sequencing covered fewer than 250 trial participants: 207 given two doses of AZD1222 and 26 given two doses of MenACWY control vaccine. Trial participants were enrolled by age into subgroups of 18-55, 56-69 and 70-plus years, and approximately 150, 30 and 60 TCR-sequenced participants, respectively, were included in these subgroups. What the work shows at the level of the full study, not this receptor alone: In the small 56-69-year group, the increase in depth fell short of significance, most likely because of low power. The whole spike protein was spanned by vaccine-associated CD4 TCRs, and dominant responses were seen in regions 160-218 and 743-854. Spike-specific TCR breadth and depth rose significantly after two AZD1222 doses compared with day 0 and with MenACWY recipients. Most participants were white British and females outnumbered males, and the authors suggested that clonal diversity may have been underestimated. Conclusions about previously exposed vaccinees are limited, since just 5 or 6 AZD1222 recipients were seropositive for SARS-CoV-2 at baseline. Because no day 14 peak-response samples were available, repertoires were characterized only after the peak T cell response. Reportedly, almost half of the unique spike-specific TCRs recognized epitopes lying outside the regions that are mutated in the B.1.351 and B.1.1.7 variants.

Reading the label with the study, this specimen's time point is: baseline before first vaccination. Samples from vaccinated people were obtained from the UK trials COV001 and COV002, which included a single-blind randomized controlled phase 2/3 trial of AZD1222 (ChAdOx1 nCoV-19) in healthy adults. Trial participant PBMC samples were collected at day 0 and day 28 after the second dose for TCRbeta chain sequencing. The CDR3 regions of human TCRbeta chains were analyzed by immunosequencing. The source study handled its data this way. Repertoire TCRs were checked for matches against a reference library of SARS-CoV-2-specific TCRs that had been generated using the MIRA antigen-specificity platform. Breadth was defined as the fraction of unique TCRs that were SARS-CoV-2-associated, and depth was defined as the fraction of total T cells that were SARS-CoV-2-associated. Using the MIRA data, every spike-specific TCR was mapped to the spike region that the TCR reacted to and assigned to either a CD4 or a CD8 class. Log10-transformed breadth and depth values were compared by one-way ANOVA with Sidak's multiple comparisons tests. The immuneACCESS repertoire file appears here via TCRdb, limited to in-frame rearrangements. These files lack a portion of the clones; in checked studies, under half of the deficit traces to unresolved V genes, and the cause of the others is not known. The D gene and trimming were derived from the DNA, and the V and J assignments and clone size from that table. Within this sample are about 130,000 clones, with 80% to 90% of them counted one time only. The ten most abundant clones make up about 7.9% of the sample.

Sequences SGDLS (CDR1) and YYNGEE (CDR2) are obtained from the germline V gene. V and J are trimmed by 3 bases and 2 bases, and the gene matches miss 3 bases of the junction. The CDR3 starts with the cysteine, ends with the phenylalanine, and has 15 residues. Only CDR3 DNA is held: 45 bases, read in frame from base 1. The chain couples TRBV9 to TRBJ1-3; TRBD1 matches 9 bases in the middle. The TCR sequence derives from an adult in good health. The starting material was peripheral blood, obtained on day 0 of AZD1222 vaccination. The CDR3 protein sequence reads: CASSAGQGPGNTIYF. The DNA sequence is as follows: TGTGCCAGCAGCGCTGGACAGGGGCCTGGAAACACCATATATTTT.